This TCR beta chain was documented in a study of a mutant IDH1 vaccine in newly diagnosed glioma. The germline V and J ends were trimmed by 6 bases and 0 bases, with 11 bases remaining between them. Per germline, CDR1 SGHTA and CDR2 FQGNSA. The CDR3 contains 14 residues. Concerning this clone itself: Its antigen is undetermined.

Using immunoSEQ multiplex PCR, the repertoire was profiled, and TCRdb retains in-frame clones only, with some absent. The sample contains tens of thousands of clones, roughly 89% of which appear only once. Time point defined: week 11, during vaccination. Vaccination used 300 ug of mutant IDH1 20-mer peptide per dose, with topical imiquimod. The source was PBMCs, collected from a glioma patient whose treatment included an IDH1 peptide vaccine. This clonotype was obtained from a man aged 18 to 30 with glioma. The rearrangement uses TRBV7-2 and TRBJ1-1; D is possibly TRBD1 (5 bases). CDR3 region: CASRLTVVNTEAFF. In DNA, the CDR3 is TGTGCCAGCAGATTGACAGTTGTGAACACTGAAGCTTTCTTT.